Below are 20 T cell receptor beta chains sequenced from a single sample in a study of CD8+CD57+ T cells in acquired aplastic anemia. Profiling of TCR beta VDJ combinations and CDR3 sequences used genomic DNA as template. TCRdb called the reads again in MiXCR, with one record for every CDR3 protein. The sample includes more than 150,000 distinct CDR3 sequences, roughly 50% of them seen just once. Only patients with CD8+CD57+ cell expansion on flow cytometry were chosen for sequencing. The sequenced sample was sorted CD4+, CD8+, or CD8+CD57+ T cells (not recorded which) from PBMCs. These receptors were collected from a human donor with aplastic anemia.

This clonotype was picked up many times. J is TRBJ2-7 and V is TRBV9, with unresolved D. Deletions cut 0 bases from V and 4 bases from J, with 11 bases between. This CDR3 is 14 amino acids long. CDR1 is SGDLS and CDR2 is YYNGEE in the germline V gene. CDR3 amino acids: CASSVGVKGYEQYF. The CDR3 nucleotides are TGTGCCAGCAGCGTAGGGGTGAAGGGATACGAGCAGTACTTC.

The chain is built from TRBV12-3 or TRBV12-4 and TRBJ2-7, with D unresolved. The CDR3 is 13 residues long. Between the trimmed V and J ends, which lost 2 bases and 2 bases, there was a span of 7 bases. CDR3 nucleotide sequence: TGTGCCAGCAGTTTACAGGCTGCCTACGAGCAGTACTTC. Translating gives CASSLQAAYEQYF.

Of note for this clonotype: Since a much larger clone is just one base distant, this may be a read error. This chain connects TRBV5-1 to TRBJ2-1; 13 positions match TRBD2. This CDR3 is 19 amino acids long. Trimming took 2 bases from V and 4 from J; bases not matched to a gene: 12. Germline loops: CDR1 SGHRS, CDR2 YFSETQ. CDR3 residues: CASSFGLAGANHRYNEQFF. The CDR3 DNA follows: TGCGCCAGCAGCTTCGGACTAGCGGGGGCTAACCATAGGTACAATGAGCAGTTCTTC.

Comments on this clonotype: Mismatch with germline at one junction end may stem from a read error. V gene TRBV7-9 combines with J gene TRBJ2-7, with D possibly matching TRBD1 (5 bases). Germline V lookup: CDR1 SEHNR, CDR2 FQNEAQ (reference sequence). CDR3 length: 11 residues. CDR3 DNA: TGTGCCAGCAGCAACCTTCAGGGATCTGACTTC. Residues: CASSNLQGSDF.

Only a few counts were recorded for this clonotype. The CDR3 sequence is CASSPGPATITEAFF. The CDR3 region has the DNA TGTGCCAGCTCACCGGGACCCGCCACGATCACTGAAGCTTTCTTT. The chain links TRBV18 to TRBJ1-1; a weak D match, TRBD1 (5 bases). The V end lost 3 bases, the J end lost 4 bases, and 15 bases lay between the germline ends. This CDR3 comprises 15 residues. Germline V gene sequence: CDR1 KGHSH, CDR2 LQKENI.

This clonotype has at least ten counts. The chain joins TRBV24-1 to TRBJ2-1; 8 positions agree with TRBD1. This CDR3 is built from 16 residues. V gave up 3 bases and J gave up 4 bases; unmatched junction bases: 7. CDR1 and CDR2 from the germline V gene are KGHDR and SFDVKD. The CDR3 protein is CATSDQGQGTYNEQFF. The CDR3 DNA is TGTGCCACCAGTGATCAAGGACAGGGTACTTACAATGAGCAGTTCTTC.

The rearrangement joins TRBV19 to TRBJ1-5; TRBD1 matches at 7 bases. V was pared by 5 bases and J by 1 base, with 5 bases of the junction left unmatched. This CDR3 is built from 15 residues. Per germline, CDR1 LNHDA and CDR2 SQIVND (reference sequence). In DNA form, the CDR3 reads TGTGCCAGTAGTCGGACAGGACTAAGCAATCAGCCCCAGCATTTT. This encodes CASSRTGLSNQPQHF. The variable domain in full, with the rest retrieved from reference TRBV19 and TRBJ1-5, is DGGITQSPKYLFRKEGQNVTLSCEQNLNHDAMYWYRQDPGQGLRLIYYSQIVNDFQKGDIAEGYSVSREKKESFPLTVTSAQKNPTAFYLCASSRTGLSNQPQHFGDGTRLSIL.

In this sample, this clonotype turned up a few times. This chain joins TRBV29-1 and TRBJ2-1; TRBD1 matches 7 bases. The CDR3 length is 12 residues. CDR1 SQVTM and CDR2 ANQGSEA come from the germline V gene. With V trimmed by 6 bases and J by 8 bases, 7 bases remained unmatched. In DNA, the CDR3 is TGCAGCGTCAAGGCAGGGGGAGATGAGCAGTTCTTC. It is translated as CSVKAGGDEQFF.

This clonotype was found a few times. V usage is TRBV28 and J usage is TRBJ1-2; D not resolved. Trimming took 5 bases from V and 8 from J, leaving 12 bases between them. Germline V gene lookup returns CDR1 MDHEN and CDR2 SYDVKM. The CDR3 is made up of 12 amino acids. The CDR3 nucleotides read TGTGCCAGCAGTCCCCCAGGTCGCGGCTACACCTTC. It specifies CASSPPGRGYTF.

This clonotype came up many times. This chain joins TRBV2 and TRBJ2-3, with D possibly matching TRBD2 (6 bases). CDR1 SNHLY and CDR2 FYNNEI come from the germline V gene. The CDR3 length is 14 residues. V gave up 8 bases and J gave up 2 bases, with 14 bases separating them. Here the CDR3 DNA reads TGTGCCAGCCGGAGGGCGGGGATCACAGATACGCAGTATTTT. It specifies CASRRAGITDTQYF.

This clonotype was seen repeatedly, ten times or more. CDR3 sequence: CASRDGSYEQYF. In DNA, the CDR3 is TGTGCCAGCAGGGACGGCTCCTACGAGCAGTACTTC. The chain employs TRBV6-2 or TRBV6-3 and TRBJ2-7, with no clear D. The germline gives CDR1 MNHEY, CDR2 SVGEGT. The CDR3 runs 12 residues. The V and J ends lost 6 bases and 0 bases respectively, with 6 bases between them.

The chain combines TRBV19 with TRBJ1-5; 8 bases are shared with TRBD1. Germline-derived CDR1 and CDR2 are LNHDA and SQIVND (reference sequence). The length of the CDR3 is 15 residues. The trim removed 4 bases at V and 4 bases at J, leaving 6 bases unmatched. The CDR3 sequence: CASSTTWTGNQPQHF. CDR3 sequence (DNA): TGTGCCAGTAGTACCACGTGGACAGGGAATCAGCCCCAGCATTTT.

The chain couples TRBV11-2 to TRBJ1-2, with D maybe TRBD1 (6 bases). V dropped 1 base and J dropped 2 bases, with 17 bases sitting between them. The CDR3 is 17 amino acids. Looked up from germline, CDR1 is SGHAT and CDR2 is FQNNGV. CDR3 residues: CASSLGTALVPNYGYTF. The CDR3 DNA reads TGTGCCAGCAGCTTAGGGACAGCGCTGGTCCCAAACTATGGCTACACCTTC.

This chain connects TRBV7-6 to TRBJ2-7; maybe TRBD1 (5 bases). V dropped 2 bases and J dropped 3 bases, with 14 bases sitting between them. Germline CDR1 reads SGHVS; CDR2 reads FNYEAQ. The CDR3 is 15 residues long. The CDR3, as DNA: TGTGCCAGCAGCTTAAAGGCAGGGTCGGGCTACGAGCAGTACTTC. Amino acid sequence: CASSLKAGSGYEQYF.

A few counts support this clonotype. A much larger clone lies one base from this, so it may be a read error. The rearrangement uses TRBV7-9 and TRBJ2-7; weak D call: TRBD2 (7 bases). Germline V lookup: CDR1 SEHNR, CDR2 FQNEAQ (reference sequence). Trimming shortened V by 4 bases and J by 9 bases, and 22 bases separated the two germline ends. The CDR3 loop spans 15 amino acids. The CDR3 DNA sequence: TGTGCCAGCAGCTACGGGGGGCAGGGGCGAAACGGGCAGTACTTC. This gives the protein CASSYGGQGRNGQYF.

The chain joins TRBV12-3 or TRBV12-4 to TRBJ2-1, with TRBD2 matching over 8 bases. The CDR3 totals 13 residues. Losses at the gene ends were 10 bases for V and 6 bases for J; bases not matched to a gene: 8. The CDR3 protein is CAISGTSGNEQFF. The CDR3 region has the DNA TGTGCCATCTCCGGGACTAGTGGCAATGAGCAGTTCTTC.

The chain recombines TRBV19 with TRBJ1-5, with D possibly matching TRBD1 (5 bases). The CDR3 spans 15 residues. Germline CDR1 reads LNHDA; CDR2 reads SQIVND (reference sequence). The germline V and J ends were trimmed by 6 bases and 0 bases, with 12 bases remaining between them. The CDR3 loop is CASSPGTSSNQPQHF. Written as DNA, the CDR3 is TGTGCCAGTAGCCCAGGGACCTCTAGCAATCAGCCCCAGCATTTT.

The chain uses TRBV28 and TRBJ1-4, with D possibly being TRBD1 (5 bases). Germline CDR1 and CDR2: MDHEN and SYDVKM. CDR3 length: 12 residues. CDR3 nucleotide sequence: TGTGCAGCAGCAGGGACTAATGAAAAACTGTTTTTT. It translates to CAAAGTNEKLFF.

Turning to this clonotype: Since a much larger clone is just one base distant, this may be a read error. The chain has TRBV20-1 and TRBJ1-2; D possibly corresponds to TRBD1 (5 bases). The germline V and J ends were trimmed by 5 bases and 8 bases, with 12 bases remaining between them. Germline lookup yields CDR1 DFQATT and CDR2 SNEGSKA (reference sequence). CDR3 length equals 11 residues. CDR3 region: CSAGGSGGYTF. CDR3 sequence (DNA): TGCAGTGCTGGGGGGTCTGGCGGCTACACCTTC.

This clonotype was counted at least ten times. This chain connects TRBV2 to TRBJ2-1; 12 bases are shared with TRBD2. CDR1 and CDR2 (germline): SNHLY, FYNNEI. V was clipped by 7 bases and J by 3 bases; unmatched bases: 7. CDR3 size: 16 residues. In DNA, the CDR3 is TGTGCCAGCACCTCGTCGGGACTAGCGGGCTACAATGAGCAGTTCTTC. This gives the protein CASTSSGLAGYNEQFF.